This T cell receptor beta chain was retrieved from a study of control samples from healthy donors and cancer patients. Germline loops: CDR1 LGHDT, CDR2 YNNKEL (reference sequence). V shed 1 base and J 7 bases; nucleotides not matched to a gene: 5. There are 15 residues in the CDR3. Sequenced by immunoSEQ multiplex PCR; TCRdb stores in-frame clones only, minus some. The data hold about 99,000 clones, with approximately 90% observed a single time. This chain joins TRBV3-1 (or the pseudogene TRBV3-2) and TRBJ1-5; 9 bases are shared with TRBD1. The receptor was isolated from a man aged 60 to 75 with lung cancer. Sequenced: PBMCs. The CDR3 spells CASSQGDREDQPQHF. The DNA of the CDR3 is TGTGCCAGCAGCCAAGGGGACAGGGAAGACCAGCCCCAGCATTTT.